This T cell receptor beta chain stems from a study of T-cell reconstitution after alpha-beta-depleted transplantation in children. Findings of the study overall: Newly produced T cells mostly accounted for T-cell counts and diversity one year post-transplant. Some patients owed their high day-60 TCRbeta diversity to surviving recipient T cells and thymic progenitors. Several hundred graft clones that had expanded were reportedly the source of alpha-beta T cells about two months after transplant.

Unique molecular identifiers were used to barcode this TCRbeta library. TCRdb recomputed calls from the PCR reads with MiXCR, one row per CDR3 protein. The table includes about 900,000 distinct CDR3 sequences, roughly 29% detected once. V was shortened by 4 bases and J by 4 bases, with 16 bases between the two germline ends. Germline V gene sequence: CDR1 LGHDT, CDR2 YNNKEL (reference sequence). This CDR3 spans 15 amino acids. A note on this clonotype: The antigen is not known.

This sequence joins TRBV3-1 and TRBJ1-2, with D maybe TRBD1 (5 bases). The sequence was obtained from a boy under two years old who had a stem cell transplant for SCID, so the T cells may come from the graft donor. Here the sequenced sample was PBMCs, mostly from graft donor cells, taken 360 days after TCRalphabeta/CD19-depleted stem cell transplant. The CDR3 region is CASSLSSSGGYGYTF. In DNA, the CDR3 is TGTGCCAGCAGCCTCTCGTCCAGTGGGGGCTATGGCTACACCTTC.